A single sample gave rise to the 4 T cell receptor beta chains below, sequenced in a study of Ad26.COV2.S vaccination and SARS-CoV-2 variants. Noted treatment: 19 received Ad26.COV2.S at low or high dose, single or two shots; 5 received placebo; per-sample allocation not given. At day 63 after the first vaccine or placebo injection, samples were drawn. Using immunoSEQ multiplex PCR, the repertoire was profiled, and TCRdb retains in-frame clones only, with some absent. The sample records about 500,000 clones, 70% to 90% being singletons. The source was peripheral blood, collected in a trial of Ad26.COV2.S vaccine versus placebo. The origin of the receptors is a person between 18 and 60 years old who received the Ad26.COV2.S COVID-19 vaccine or a placebo.

J is TRBJ1-4 and V is TRBV7-9; perhaps TRBD1 as D (5 bases). Trimming removed 7 bases at V and 5 bases at J, with 17 bases between. The CDR3 runs 15 residues. Germline V lookup: CDR1 SEHNR, CDR2 FQNEAQ (reference sequence). CDR3 sequence: CASNPSGALNEKLFF. CDR3 sequence (DNA): TGTGCCAGCAACCCGTCCGGGGCGTTAAATGAAAAACTGTTTTTT.

J is TRBJ2-7 and V is TRBV7-8, with TRBD2 matching over 12 bases. The V gene's germline CDR1 is SGHVS and CDR2 FQNEAQ. This CDR3 region has 16 residues. After removal of 1 base from V and 2 bases from J, the junction contained 3 bases not matched to a gene. CDR3 sequence (DNA): TGTGCCAGCAGCTTAGTACTAGCGGGAGGCCCCTACGAGCAGTACTTC. Translated: CASSLVLAGGPYEQYF.

This chain links TRBV20-1 with TRBJ1-4; D gene uncertain. The CDR3 is 13 residues long. The germline V gene encodes CDR1 DFQATT and CDR2 SNEGSKA (reference sequence). V lost 3 bases, J lost 4 bases, and 9 bases lay in between. The CDR3, as DNA: TGCAGTGCTAGTCGCCGGATTAATGAAAAACTGTTTTTT. Its translation is CSASRRINEKLFF.

This chain uses TRBV24-1 with TRBJ2-2; 7 positions match TRBD1. Trimming took 8 bases from V and 7 from J; bases not matched to a gene: 24. The germline CDR1 and CDR2 sequences are KGHDR and SFDVKD. The CDR3 consists of 19 residues. The CDR3 DNA reads TGTGCCACCATCCGTCCAGGAAAACGTGAGGGACAGCAAGGCGGGGAGCTGTTTTTT. Translating it yields CATIRPGKREGQQGGELFF.